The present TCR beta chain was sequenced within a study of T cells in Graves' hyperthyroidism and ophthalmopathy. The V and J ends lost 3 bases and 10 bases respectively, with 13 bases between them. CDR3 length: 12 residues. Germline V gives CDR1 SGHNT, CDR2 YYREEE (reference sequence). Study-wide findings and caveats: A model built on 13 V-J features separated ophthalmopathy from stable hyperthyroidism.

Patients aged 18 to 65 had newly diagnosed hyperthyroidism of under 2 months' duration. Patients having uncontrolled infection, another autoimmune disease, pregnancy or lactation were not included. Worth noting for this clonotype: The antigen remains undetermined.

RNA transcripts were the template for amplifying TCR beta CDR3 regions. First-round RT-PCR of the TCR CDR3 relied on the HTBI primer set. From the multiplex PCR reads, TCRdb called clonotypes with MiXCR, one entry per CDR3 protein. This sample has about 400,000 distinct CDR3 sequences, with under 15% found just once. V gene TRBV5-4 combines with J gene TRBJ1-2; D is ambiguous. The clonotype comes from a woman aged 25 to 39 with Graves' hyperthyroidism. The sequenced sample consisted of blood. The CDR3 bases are TGTGCCAGCAGCTACGAATCAATCGCCTACACCTTC. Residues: CASSYESIAYTF. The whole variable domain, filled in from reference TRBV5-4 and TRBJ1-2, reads ETGVTQSPTHLIKTRGQQVTLRCSSQSGHNTVSWYQQALGQGPQFIFQYYREEENGRGNFPPRFSGLQFPNYSSELNVNALELDDSALYLCASSYESIAYTFGSGTRLTVV.